This T cell receptor beta chain was captured by sequencing in a study of cytomegalovirus exposure and HLA in healthy donors. This PCR relied on a set of 60 Vbeta primers and 13 Jbeta primers. Here immunoSEQ multiplex PCR was the method, and the copy in TCRdb shows in-frame clones only, minus some. The sample has more than 200,000 clones, about 80% seen once. This CDR3 has 9 amino acids. Germline lookup yields CDR1 LGHNA and CDR2 YSLEER. Concerning this clone: Sequence at one end of the junction differs from germline and may be a read error.

The specimen was PBMCs. The clonotype was recovered from a male donor in good health and CMV-seronegative. The V call is TRBV4-3, the J call TRBJ2-3; 7 bases agree with TRBD1. CDR3 sequence: CASSQGTGF. The CDR3 DNA is TGCGCCAGCAGCCAAGGGACAGGTTTT.